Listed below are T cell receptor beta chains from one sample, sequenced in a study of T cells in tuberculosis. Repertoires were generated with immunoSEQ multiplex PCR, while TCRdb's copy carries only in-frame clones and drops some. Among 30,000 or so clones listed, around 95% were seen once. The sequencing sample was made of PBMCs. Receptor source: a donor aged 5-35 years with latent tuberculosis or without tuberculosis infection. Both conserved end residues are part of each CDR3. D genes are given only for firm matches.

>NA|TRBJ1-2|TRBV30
CAWTTTGGGYTF
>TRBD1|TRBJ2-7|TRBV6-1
CASSKLTGQVGEQYF
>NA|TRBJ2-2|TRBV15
CATSIQASTGELFF
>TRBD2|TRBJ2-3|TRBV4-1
CASSPRGRERTDTQYF
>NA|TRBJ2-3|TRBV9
CASSVGKGGGRSWDTQYF
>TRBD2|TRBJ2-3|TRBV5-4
CASSSRERGLGDTQYF
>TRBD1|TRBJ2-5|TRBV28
CASRPPGQGQETQYF
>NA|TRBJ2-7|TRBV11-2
CASSLGPWSPNHEQYF
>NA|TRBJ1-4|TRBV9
CASSLTGNSEKLFF
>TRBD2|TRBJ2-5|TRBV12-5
CASGLVTVRGGETQYF
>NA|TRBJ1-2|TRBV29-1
CSVTGKGPNYGYTF
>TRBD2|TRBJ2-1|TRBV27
CASSLLTSGSHNEQFF
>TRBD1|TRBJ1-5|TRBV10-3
CASGTADSNQPQHF
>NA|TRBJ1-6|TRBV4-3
CASSQYGQINSPLHF
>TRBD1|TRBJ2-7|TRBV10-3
CAIRPAPGQGSYEQYF
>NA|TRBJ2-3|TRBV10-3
CAISDIDTQYF
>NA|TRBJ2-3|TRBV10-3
CAISKAGASTDTQYF
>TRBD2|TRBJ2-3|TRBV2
CASRLTSGGADTQYF
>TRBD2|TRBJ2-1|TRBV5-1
CASSLGTSGKDEQFF
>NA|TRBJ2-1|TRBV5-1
CASSLNYRTSSYNEQFF
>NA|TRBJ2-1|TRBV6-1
CASKGVNFYNEQFF
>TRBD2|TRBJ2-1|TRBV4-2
CASSQDRHWVPAAAGESGYNEQFF
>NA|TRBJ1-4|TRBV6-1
CASSKGESGEKLFF
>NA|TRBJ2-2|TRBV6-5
CASSRGTGELFF
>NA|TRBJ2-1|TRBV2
CASSEKWTASYNEQFF
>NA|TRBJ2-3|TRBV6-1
CASSEPGGPDTQYF
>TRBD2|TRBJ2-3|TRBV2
CASSSGLAGTDTQYF
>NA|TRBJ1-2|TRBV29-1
CSAQTAGPGNYGYTF
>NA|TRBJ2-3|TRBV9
CASSSGLSPGSTDTQYF
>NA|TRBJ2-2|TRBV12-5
CASGLVRYGATGELFF
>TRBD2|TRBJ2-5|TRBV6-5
CASSYAGGIETQYF
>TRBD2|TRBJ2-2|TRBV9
CASSVGVGGPSNTGELFF
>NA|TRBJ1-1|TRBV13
CASSPEGRVGTEAFF
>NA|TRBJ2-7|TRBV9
CASSVGPAGDYEQYF
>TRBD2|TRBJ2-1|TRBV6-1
CASSENVSGTSGNEQFF
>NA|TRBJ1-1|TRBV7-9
CASSLMGAAITEAFF
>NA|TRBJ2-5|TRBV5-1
CASKGEETQYF
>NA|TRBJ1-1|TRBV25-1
CASSEFGGDTEAFF
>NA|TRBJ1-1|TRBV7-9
CASSLTGSTEAFF
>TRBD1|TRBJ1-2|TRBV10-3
CAISGLGTAYGYTF